This is a list of T cell receptor beta chains from one sample in a study of blood T cell repertoires in COVID-19. Generated by immunoSEQ multiplex PCR, the TCRdb table keeps only in-frame clones and is missing some. The sample holds about 350,000 clones, about 92% seen once. The sequenced sample was peripheral blood. These receptor sequences come from a woman aged 55-70 years with COVID-19, enrolled during active disease. Each CDR3 is given with its conserved first and last residue. A D gene is named only where the DNA matches it firmly. The size field is filled for only some rows; it gives once, few, many or a size class.

>TRBV5-5|-|TRBJ1-5|-
CASSFGGPGWAQHF
TGTGCCAGCAGCTTCGGAGGCCCCGGTTGGGCCCAGCATTTT
>TRBV5-1|-|TRBJ1-2|TRBD1
CASSLGTGIKGYTF
TGCGCCAGCAGCCTCGGGACAGGGATAAAGGGCTACACCTTC
>TRBV5-6|-|TRBJ1-4|-
CASSRYPEEKLFF
TGTGCCAGCAGCCGGTACCCTGAAGAAAAACTGTTTTTT
>TRBV19|-|TRBJ1-1|TRBD1
CASSLYGTANTEAFF
TGTGCCAGTAGTTTGTACGGGACAGCGAACACTGAAGCTTTCTTT
>TRBV5-4|-|TRBJ1-6|TRBD1
CASSSRTGVNSPLHF
TGTGCCAGCAGCTCCAGGACAGGGGTGAATTCACCCCTCCACTTT
>TRBV10-1|-|TRBJ2-7|-
CASSECPDINYEQYF
TGCGCCAGCAGTGAGTGTCCAGATATAAACTACGAGCAGTACTTC
>TRBV5-5|once|TRBJ1-2|-
CASTESGQAWGLYGYTF
TGTGCCAGCACCGAGAGCGGGCAGGCTTGGGGATTGTATGGCTACACCTTC
>TRBV11-2|-|TRBJ1-2|TRBD1
CASSGQGLSYGYTF
TGTGCCAGCAGCGGACAGGGACTGAGCTATGGCTACACCTTC
>TRBV3-1/TRBV3-2|few|TRBJ1-6|-
CASRPDSGGNSPLHF
TGTGCCAGCAGGCCGGACAGCGGAGGAAATTCACCCCTCCACTTT
>TRBV24-1|once|TRBJ1-2|TRBD1
CATRGQGATGYTF
TGTGCCACCAGGGGACAGGGAGCTACTGGCTACACCTTC
>TRBV7-8|-|TRBJ2-7|TRBD1
CASSEWDRDYEQYF
TGTGCCAGCAGCGAGTGGGACAGAGACTACGAGCAGTACTTC
>TRBV27|once|TRBJ2-3|TRBD2
CASSLVGGGAISQYF
TGTGCCAGCAGTTTAGTTGGCGGGGGGGCTATATCGCAGTATTTT
>TRBV5-1|-|TRBJ2-3|-
CASSLAGTSTDTQYF
TGCGCCAGCAGCTTGGCTGGTACTAGCACAGATACGCAGTATTTT
>TRBV20-1|-|TRBJ1-5|TRBD1
CSASPTGTGGAGDQPQHF
TGCAGTGCTAGTCCGACCGGGACAGGGGGCGCGGGTGACCAGCCCCAGCATTTT
>TRBV29-1|-|TRBJ2-7|TRBD1
CSVEGQGREQYF
TGCAGCGTTGAGGGACAGGGTAGAGAGCAGTACTTC
>TRBV7-8|-|TRBJ1-4|-
CASSRTQGTANEKLFF
TGTGCCAGCAGCCGCACGCAGGGAACGGCTAATGAAAAACTGTTTTTT
>TRBV12-3/TRBV12-4|once|TRBJ1-2|-
CASSSPRGYGYTF
TGTGCCAGCAGTTCCCCCAGGGGATATGGCTACACCTTC
>TRBV27|-|TRBJ1-1|-
CASSLYPGDTEAFF
TGTGCCAGCAGTTTATATCCCGGAGACACTGAAGCTTTCTTT
>TRBV28|once|TRBJ1-6|TRBD1
CASRSRGLVTYNSPLHF
TGTGCCAGCAGGTCCAGGGGGCTAGTAACCTATAATTCACCCCTCCACTTT
>TRBV3-1/TRBV3-2|-|TRBJ1-4|-
CASSHRRLYGSENEKLFF
TGTGCCAGCAGCCACCGACGCCTTTACGGGAGTGAAAATGAAAAACTGTTTTTT
>TRBV19|-|TRBJ2-2|-
CASSIVRQGNTGELFF
TGTGCCAGTAGTATTGTTCGTCAGGGGAACACCGGGGAGCTGTTTTTT
>TRBV18|-|TRBJ2-7|-
CASSPLTGITYEQYF
TGTGCCAGCTCACCACTTACAGGAATAACCTACGAGCAGTACTTC
>TRBV14|few|TRBJ2-3|TRBD2
CASSLRLAGTDTQYF
TGTGCCAGCAGTTTGCGACTAGCGGGCACAGATACGCAGTATTTT
>TRBV24-1|-|TRBJ2-3|TRBD1
CATSDLSGTGLTDTQYF
TGTGCCACCAGTGATTTGTCGGGGACAGGGCTCACAGATACGCAGTATTTT
>TRBV12-3/TRBV12-4|-|TRBJ1-3|-
CASGAGRRNTIYF
TGTGCCAGCGGCGCAGGGCGTAGAAACACCATATATTTT
>TRBV5-1|once|TRBJ2-7|TRBD1
CASSAGQGAHEQYF
TGCGCCAGCAGCGCGGGACAGGGTGCCCACGAGCAGTACTTC
>TRBV11-3|-|TRBJ1-6|TRBD1
CASSLGTGSLHF
TGTGCCAGCAGCCTCGGGACAGGTTCCCTCCACTTT
>TRBV2|many|TRBJ1-1|-
CASSGPLTGNTEAFF
TGTGCCAGCAGTGGACCACTGACAGGGAACACTGAAGCTTTCTTT
>TRBV28|-|TRBJ2-7|TRBD2
CASSPGGGPFYEQYF
TGTGCCAGCAGTCCCGGGGGGGGGCCGTTTTACGAGCAGTACTTC
>TRBV11-2|few|TRBJ1-6|-
CASSLQQGLNSPLHF
TGTGCCAGCAGCTTACAACAGGGTCTTAATTCACCCCTCCACTTT
>TRBV9|-|TRBJ2-7|TRBD2
CASSAGVSGVITYEQYF
TGTGCCAGCAGCGCAGGGGTTAGCGGGGTAATCACCTACGAGCAGTACTTC
>TRBV9|-|TRBJ2-7|-
CASSDSNEQYF
TGTGCCAGCAGCGATTCCAACGAGCAGTACTTC
>TRBV19|-|TRBJ2-6|-
CASSRGAAGANVLTF
TGTGCCAGTAGTCGCGGGGCTGCGGGGGCCAACGTCCTGACTTTC
>TRBV24-1|many|TRBJ1-6|-
CATSELIRRGSPNSPLHF
TGTGCCACCAGTGAATTGATACGACGAGGGTCACCCAATTCACCCCTCCACTTT
>TRBV6-6|-|TRBJ1-2|-
CASSLYIEVGQGQYGYTF
TGTGCCAGCAGTCTTTATATTGAAGTGGGGCAGGGCCAGTATGGCTACACCTTC
>TRBV18|-|TRBJ1-4|-
CASSPPTDSLEKLFF
TGTGCCAGCTCACCACCTACGGACAGTCTAGAAAAACTGTTTTTT
>TRBV6-5|-|TRBJ1-3|-
CASSLISGNTIYF
TGTGCCAGCAGTCTTATTTCGGGAAACACCATATATTTT
>TRBV6-5|-|TRBJ1-5|-
CASGATSQPQHF
TGTGCCAGCGGGGCAACCAGTCAGCCCCAGCATTTT
>TRBV13|-|TRBJ2-3|-
CASSLAPGGTDTQYF
TGTGCCAGCAGCCTCGCCCCGGGGGGCACAGATACGCAGTATTTT
>TRBV28|-|TRBJ1-1|TRBD1
CASSFSRTGATEAFF
TGTGCCAGCAGTTTCTCCCGGACAGGGGCCACTGAAGCTTTCTTT
>TRBV18|-|TRBJ1-1|-
CASSLQGMGTEAFF
TGTGCCAGCTCACTCCAGGGTATGGGCACTGAAGCTTTCTTT
>TRBV7-6|once|TRBJ2-7|-
CASSSGLTRSYEQYF
TGTGCCAGCAGCTCTGGACTGACACGCTCCTACGAGCAGTACTTC
>TRBV20-1|-|TRBJ2-7|-
CSASRGQRSYEQYF
TGCAGTGCTAGTAGAGGACAGAGGTCCTACGAGCAGTACTTC
>TRBV14|-|TRBJ1-2|-
CASSLRGLGGYTF
TGTGCCAGCAGCCTGCGAGGCCTAGGCGGCTACACCTTC
>TRBV18|once|TRBJ1-3|-
CASSPNLQGSGNTIYF
TGTGCCAGCTCTCCAAACTTACAGGGAAGTGGAAACACCATATATTTT
>TRBV5-1|-|TRBJ2-1|-
CASSQPDSSLLNEQFF
TGCGCCAGCAGCCAACCGGACAGTTCCCTTTTGAATGAGCAGTTCTTC
>TRBV7-9|-|TRBJ1-2|-
CASSLGHLYGYTF
TGTGCCAGCAGTCTAGGACACCTCTATGGCTACACCTTC
>TRBV5-1|-|TRBJ1-6|TRBD1
CASSSTGTGGMDLHF
TGCGCCAGCAGCTCTACCGGGACAGGGGGTATGGACCTCCACTTT
>TRBV11-3|-|TRBJ1-6|-
CASSFGRTASPLHF
TGTGCCAGCAGTTTCGGGCGGACAGCTTCACCCCTCCACTTT
>TRBV7-3|-|TRBJ2-3|TRBD1
CASSPGQGMADTQYF
TGTGCCAGCAGCCCGGGACAGGGTATGGCAGATACGCAGTATTTT
>TRBV28|-|TRBJ2-3|TRBD2
CASRGSGGPSTQYF
TGTGCCAGCAGGGGTAGCGGGGGCCCCAGTACGCAGTATTTT
>TRBV28|once|TRBJ2-7|-
CASSPRAHEQYF
TGTGCCAGCAGTCCCAGGGCTCACGAGCAGTACTTC
>TRBV3-1/TRBV3-2|-|TRBJ2-5|-
CASSPRTKETQYF
TGTGCCAGCAGCCCCCGGACTAAAGAGACCCAGTACTTC
>TRBV11-2|once|TRBJ2-7|TRBD1
CASSYTGERRAEQYF
TGTGCCAGCAGCTATACAGGGGAGCGTAGGGCCGAGCAGTACTTC
>TRBV2|-|TRBJ1-5|-
CASSEDLYSNQPQHF
TGTGCCAGCAGTGAAGACCTCTATAGCAATCAGCCCCAGCATTTT
>TRBV11-2|-|TRBJ2-7|-
CASSLQGRGAAEQYF
TGTGCCAGCAGCTTACAGGGCAGGGGGGCGGCCGAGCAGTACTTC
>TRBV29-1|-|TRBJ1-1|-
CSVDRNTEAFF
TGCAGCGTTGACCGGAACACTGAAGCTTTCTTT
>TRBV5-1|-|TRBJ1-4|-
CASSLGSTNEKLFF
TGCGCCAGCAGCCTTGGCTCAACTAATGAAAAACTGTTTTTT
>TRBV9|-|TRBJ2-5|-
CASSVEGVGETQYF
TGTGCCAGCAGCGTAGAAGGGGTCGGGGAGACCCAGTACTTC
>TRBV7-9|-|TRBJ2-7|-
CASRRDTRYEQYF
TGTGCCAGCCGTCGGGACACCCGATACGAGCAGTACTTC